The T cell receptor (beta chain) described here comes from a study of blood T cell repertoires in COVID-19. Study in general: From T cells, B-cell-depleted T cells, or PBMCs came the material, which was cDNA or gDNA.

This CDR3 spans 18 amino acids. From germline, CDR1 is LGHDT and CDR2 YNNKEL (reference sequence). With 1 base clipped from V and 2 bases from J, the junction kept 10 bases outside the gene matches. Clones were sequenced by immunoSEQ multiplex PCR, and TCRdb holds only the in-frame ones, with some missing. Among some 66,000 clones listed, 76% were seen once. The V and J genes are TRBV3-1 (or the pseudogene TRBV3-2) and TRBJ1-1, with 10 bases aligning to TRBD1. The sequence was collected from a woman of 80 years or more with acute or convalescent COVID-19. Material: peripheral blood. CDR3 DNA sequence: TGTGCCAGCAGCCAAGTACGACAGGGGGCGCGAAGAAACACTGAAGCTTTCTTT. This codes for CASSQVRQGARRNTEAFF.